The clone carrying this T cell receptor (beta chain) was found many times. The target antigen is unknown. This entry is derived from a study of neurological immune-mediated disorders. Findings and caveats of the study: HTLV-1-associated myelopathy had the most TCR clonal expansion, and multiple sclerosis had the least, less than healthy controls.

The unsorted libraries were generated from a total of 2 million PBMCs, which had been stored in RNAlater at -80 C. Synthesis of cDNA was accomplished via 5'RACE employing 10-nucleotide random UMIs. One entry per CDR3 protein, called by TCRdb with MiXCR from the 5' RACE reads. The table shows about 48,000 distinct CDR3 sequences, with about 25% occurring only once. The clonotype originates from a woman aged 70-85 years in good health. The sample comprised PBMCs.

The CDR3 coding sequence is TGTGCCAGCGCCGGGACAAGGCGACGCGGGGAGCTGTTTTTT. Its protein is CASAGTRRRGELFF. The V gene is TRBV9, the J gene TRBJ2-2; TRBD1 might be the D (6 bases). V was trimmed by 7 bases and J by 7 bases, leaving 17 bases between them. Looked up from germline, CDR1 is SGDLS and CDR2 is YYNGEE. CDR3 size: 14 residues.